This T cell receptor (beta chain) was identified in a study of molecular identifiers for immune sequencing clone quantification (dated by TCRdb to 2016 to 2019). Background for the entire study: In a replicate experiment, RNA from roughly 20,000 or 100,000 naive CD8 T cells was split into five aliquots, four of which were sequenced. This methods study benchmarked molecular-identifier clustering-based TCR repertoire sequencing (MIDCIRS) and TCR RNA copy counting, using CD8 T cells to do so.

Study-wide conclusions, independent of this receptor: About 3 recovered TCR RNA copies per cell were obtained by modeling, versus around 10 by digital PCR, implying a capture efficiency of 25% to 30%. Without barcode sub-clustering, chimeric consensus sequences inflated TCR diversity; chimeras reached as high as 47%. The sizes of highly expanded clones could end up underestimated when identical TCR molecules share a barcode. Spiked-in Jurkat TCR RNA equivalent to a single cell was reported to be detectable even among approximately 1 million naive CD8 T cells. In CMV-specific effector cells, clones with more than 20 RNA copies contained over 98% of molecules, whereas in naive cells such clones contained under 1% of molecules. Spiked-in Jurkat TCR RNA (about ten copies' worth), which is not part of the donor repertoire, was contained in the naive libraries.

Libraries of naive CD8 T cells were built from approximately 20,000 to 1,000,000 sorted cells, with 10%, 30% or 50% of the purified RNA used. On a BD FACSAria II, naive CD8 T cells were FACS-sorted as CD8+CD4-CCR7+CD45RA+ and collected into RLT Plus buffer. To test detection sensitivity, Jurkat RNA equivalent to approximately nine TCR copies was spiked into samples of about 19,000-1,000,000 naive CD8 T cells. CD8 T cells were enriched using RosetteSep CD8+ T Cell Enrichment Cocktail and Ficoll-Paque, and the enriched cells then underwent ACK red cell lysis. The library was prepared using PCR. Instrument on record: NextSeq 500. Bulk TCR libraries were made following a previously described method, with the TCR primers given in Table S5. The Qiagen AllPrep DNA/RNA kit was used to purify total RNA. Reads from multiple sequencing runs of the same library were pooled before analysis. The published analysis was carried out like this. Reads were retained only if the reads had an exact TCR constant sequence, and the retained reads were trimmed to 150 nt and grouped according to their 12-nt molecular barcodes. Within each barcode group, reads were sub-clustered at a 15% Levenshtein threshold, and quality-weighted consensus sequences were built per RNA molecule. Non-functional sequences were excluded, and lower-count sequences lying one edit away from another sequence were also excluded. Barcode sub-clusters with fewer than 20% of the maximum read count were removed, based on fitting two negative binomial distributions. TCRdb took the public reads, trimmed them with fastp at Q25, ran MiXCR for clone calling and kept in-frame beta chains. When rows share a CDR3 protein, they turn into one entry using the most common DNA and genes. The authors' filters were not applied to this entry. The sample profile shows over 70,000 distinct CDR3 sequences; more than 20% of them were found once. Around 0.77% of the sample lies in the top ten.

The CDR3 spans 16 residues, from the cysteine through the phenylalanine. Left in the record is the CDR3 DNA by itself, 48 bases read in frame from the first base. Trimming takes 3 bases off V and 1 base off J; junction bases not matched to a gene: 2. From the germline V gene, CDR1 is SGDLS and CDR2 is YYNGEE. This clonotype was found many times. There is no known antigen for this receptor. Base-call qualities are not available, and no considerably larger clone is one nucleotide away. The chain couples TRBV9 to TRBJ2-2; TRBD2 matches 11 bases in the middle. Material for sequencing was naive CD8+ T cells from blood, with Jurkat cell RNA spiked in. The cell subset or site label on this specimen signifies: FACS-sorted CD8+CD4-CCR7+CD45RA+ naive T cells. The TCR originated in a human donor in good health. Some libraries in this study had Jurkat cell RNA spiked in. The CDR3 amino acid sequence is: CASSEGLAVNTGELFF. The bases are TGTGCCAGCAGCGAGGGACTAGCGGTGAACACCGGGGAGCTGTTTTTT.